Listed here are 27 T cell receptor beta chains from one sample, sequenced in a study of identical twins (dated by TCRdb to 2016 to 2018). Libraries were prepared through 5' RACE. Sequencing relied on an Illumina HiSeq 2000. TCRdb redid the processing of the public reads, applying fastp at Q25 and MiXCR, and retained in-frame beta chains. Rows are combined by CDR3 protein, so each entry shows the most common genes and DNA. In all, the sample holds some 600,000 distinct CDR3 sequences, and around 7.4% of those were seen once. The ten largest clones add up to 1.6% of the sample. This same sample was also part of a study on yellow fever vaccine responses in identical twins.

Sample: PBMCs. These receptors came from a woman aged 18-30 years in good health.

There are a few counts of this clonotype. The chain joins TRBV11-2 to TRBJ2-2; D call uncertain. Trimming pared 7 bases from V and 3 bases from J, leaving 6 bases between. From germline, CDR1 is SGHAT and CDR2 FQNNGV. The CDR3 covers 12 residues. In DNA, the CDR3 is TGTGCCAGCACCGCGCACACCGGGGAGCTGTTTTTT. It specifies CASTAHTGELFF.

This clonotype was recorded a few times. The chain joins TRBV12-3 or TRBV12-4 to TRBJ1-1, with D possibly matching TRBD1 (5 bases). V lost 6 bases and J 3 bases, leaving 14 bases between the germline ends. This CDR3 region has 14 residues. The CDR3 coding sequence is TGTGCCAGCAGCTCGTTTGGAGGGGACACTGAAGCTTTCTTT. Translated, it gives CASSSFGGDTEAFF.

This clonotype was observed a handful of times. The J gene is TRBJ2-7, the V gene TRBV5-1; 7 bases fit TRBD1. The V gene's germline CDR1 is SGHRS and CDR2 YFSETQ. Trimming took 3 bases from V and 5 from J; bases not matched to a gene: 5. CDR3 length: 13 residues. DNA for the CDR3: TGCGCCAGCAGCTCGACAGGGAGAAACGAGCAGTACTTC. Protein: CASSSTGRNEQYF. The whole variable domain, remainder taken from reference TRBV5-1 and TRBJ2-7, is KAGVTQTPRYLIKTRGQQVTLSCSPISGHRSVSWYQQTPGQGLQFLFEYFSETQRNKGNFPGRFSGRQFSNSRSEMNVSTLELGDSALYLCASSSTGRNEQYFGPGTRLTVT.

This clonotype has more than one count but fewer than ten. The rearrangement joins TRBV29-1 to TRBJ2-7; 9 nucleotides agree with TRBD1. J lost 6 bases, V lost 4 bases, and 16 bases had no gene match. The CDR3 runs to 16 residues. Germline values: CDR1 SQVTM, CDR2 ANQGSEA. CDR3: CSVGGLWTGELIEQYF. CDR3 nucleotide sequence: TGCAGCGTTGGGGGTTTATGGACAGGGGAATTGATCGAGCAGTACTTC.

The chain is built from TRBV24-1 and TRBJ2-3; 10 bases match TRBD1. Per germline, CDR1 KGHDR and CDR2 SFDVKD. The CDR3 loop spans 14 amino acids. V was clipped by 8 bases and J by 4 bases; unmatched bases: 5. The CDR3 sequence is CATKGTGVADTQYF. In DNA, the CDR3 is TGTGCCACCAAAGGGACAGGGGTGGCAGATACGCAGTATTTT.

This clonotype was picked up many times. The V and J genes are TRBV5-1 and TRBJ2-7; 8 nucleotides line up with TRBD2. Germline V CDR1 and CDR2: SGHRS, YFSETQ. CDR3 length: 13 residues. With V trimmed by 4 bases and J by 7 bases, 7 bases remained unmatched. CDR3 loop: CASSPAGASEQYF. DNA of the CDR3: TGCGCCAGCAGCCCAGCGGGAGCAAGTGAGCAGTACTTC. Full variable domain (remainder filled in from reference TRBV5-1 and TRBJ2-7): KAGVTQTPRYLIKTRGQQVTLSCSPISGHRSVSWYQQTPGQGLQFLFEYFSETQRNKGNFPGRFSGRQFSNSRSEMNVSTLELGDSALYLCASSPAGASEQYFGPGTRLTVT.

The CDR3 bases are TGCAGTGCTAGACTTGACAGTAGCAATCAGCCCCAGCATTTT. This codes for CSARLDSSNQPQHF. This chain uses TRBV20-1 with TRBJ1-5, with D perhaps matching TRBD1 (5 bases). Germline CDR1 is DFQATT and CDR2 is SNEGSKA (reference sequence). There are 14 residues in the CDR3. The V and J ends lost 2 bases and 0 bases respectively, with 8 bases between them.

This clonotype has more than one count but fewer than ten. V usage is TRBV7-2 and J usage is TRBJ2-1; the D is unclear. The V gene's germline CDR1 is SGHTA and CDR2 FQGNSA. The CDR3 length is 13 residues. Trimming took off 5 bases at V and 7 bases at J, with 12 bases between the two ends. CDR3 DNA sequence: TGTGCCAGCAGCCCTTATAGGCCGAATGAGCAGTTCTTC. Translation: CASSPYRPNEQFF.

This clonotype was counted ten times or more. The chain joins TRBV7-9 to TRBJ2-7; either TRBD1 or TRBD2 may supply D (6 bases each). The CDR3 runs to 12 residues. Germline V gene sequence: CDR1 SEHNR, CDR2 FQNEAQ (reference sequence). V dropped 5 bases and J dropped 6 bases, with 11 bases sitting between them. CDR3 region: CASSMEGGEQYV. CDR3 in DNA: TGTGCCAGCAGCATGGAGGGGGGCGAGCAGTACGTC.

This clonotype was seen a few times. The chain uses TRBV3-1 and TRBJ2-2; 14 bases align to TRBD2. The CDR3 has 17 amino acids. Germline values: CDR1 LGHDT, CDR2 YNNKEL (reference sequence). The V segment lost 4 bases and the J segment 5 bases; nucleotides outside the gene matches: 6. CDR3 DNA sequence: TGTGCCAGCAGCCGAAGGTGGACTAGCGGGAGGACCGGGGAGCTGTTTTTT. Encoded protein: CASSRRWTSGRTGELFF.

This clonotype was seen only a few times. This chain uses TRBV7-9 with TRBJ1-5, with 10 bases lining up with TRBD1. Germline V CDR1 and CDR2: SEHNR, FQNEAQ (reference sequence). CDR3 length equals 17 residues. The ends lost 4 bases at V and 3 bases at J; junction bases unmatched: 9. Here the CDR3 DNA reads TGTGCCAGCAGCTCGACCGGGACAGGGGCTTCCAATCAGCCCCAGCATTTT. Translating it yields CASSSTGTGASNQPQHF.

The genes are TRBV7-9 and TRBJ2-7; D is undetermined. Germline CDR1 is SEHNR and CDR2 is FQNEAQ (reference sequence). The CDR3 covers 13 residues. Trimming left V 8 bases short and J 5 bases short, with 16 bases between. CDR3 in amino acids: CASSPGLRDEQYV. The CDR3 nucleotides are TGTGCCAGCTCCCCGGGCCTCCGAGACGAGCAGTACGTC.

This clonotype was seen many times. V gene TRBV24-1 combines with J gene TRBJ2-7, with TRBD2 matching 10 bases. V was pared by 4 bases and J by 5 bases, with 4 bases of the junction left unmatched. Germline-derived CDR1 and CDR2 are KGHDR and SFDVKD. The CDR3 covers 14 residues. CDR3 amino acids: CATSDSGRAHEQYF. CDR3 DNA: TGTGCCACCAGTGACAGCGGGAGGGCCCACGAGCAGTACTTC.

There are a few counts of this clonotype. The chain is built from TRBV3-1 and TRBJ2-1; no clear D gene. Germline lookup yields CDR1 LGHDT and CDR2 YNNKEL (reference sequence). The V end was cut by 2 bases, the J end by 5 bases, with 10 bases between. This CDR3 spans 14 amino acids. The CDR3 nucleotides read TGTGCCAGCAGCCAACCCGCGAGCCACAATGAGCAGTTCTTC. This codes for CASSQPASHNEQFF.

This clonotype was counted ten times or more. The genes are TRBV4-1 and TRBJ1-6; D is uncertain. V lost 1 base and J 2 bases, leaving 3 bases between the germline ends. This CDR3 comprises 14 residues. CDR1 is MGHRA and CDR2 is YSYEKL in the germline V gene. CDR3 nucleotide sequence: TGCGCCAGCAGCCAAGGCCCCTATAATTCACCCCTCCACTTT. Translating it yields CASSQGPYNSPLHF.

In this sample, this clonotype turned up many times. This rearrangement joins TRBV6-4 to TRBJ2-3, with D perhaps TRBD1 (5 bases). Deletions cut 0 bases from V and 0 bases from J, with 10 bases between. Germline V gene lookup returns CDR1 MRHNA and CDR2 SNTAGT. CDR3 length: 16 amino acids. Here the CDR3 DNA reads TGTGCCAGCAGTGACTCGGCGGACACTAGCACAGATACGCAGTATTTT. Protein product: CASSDSADTSTDTQYF.

This clonotype has just a few counts. This chain uses TRBV7-2 with TRBJ2-3, with 10 positions matching TRBD2. The V segment lost 5 bases and the J segment 3 bases; nucleotides outside the gene matches: 8. This CDR3 spans 16 amino acids. The V gene's germline CDR1 is SGHTA and CDR2 FQGNSA. The DNA of the CDR3 is TGTGCCAGCAGCCCGCAAGCGACTAGCGGGACAGATACGCAGTATTTT. Amino acids: CASSPQATSGTDTQYF. The whole variable domain, filled in from reference TRBV7-2 and TRBJ2-3, reads GAGVSQSPSNKVTEKGKDVELRCDPISGHTALYWYRQSLGQGLEFLIYFQGNSAPDKSGLPSDRFSAERTGGSVSTLTIQRTQQEDSAVYLCASSPQATSGTDTQYFGPGTRLTVL.

This clonotype has a count of ten or more. CDR3 coding DNA: TGCAGCGTTGAAGAAGCTAGCTTCACGGGAGAGACCCAGTACTTC. Translating it yields CSVEEASFTGETQYF. The chain recombines TRBV29-1 with TRBJ2-5; possibly TRBD2 for D (5 bases). V lost 0 bases to trimming and J lost 4 bases, with 15 bases between them. This CDR3 contains 15 residues. Germline V CDR1 and CDR2: SQVTM, ANQGSEA.

This clonotype has only a few counts. The chain couples TRBV12-2 to TRBJ2-1; the table's TRBD2 call for D was not verified on the DNA. TRBV12-2 is termed a pseudogene. This CDR3 has 17 residues. The CDR3 sequence is CASRARLAGPIMHEQFF. CDR3 coding DNA: TGTGCAAGTCGCGCCAGACTAGCGGGGCCGATAATGCATGAGCAGTTCTTC.

This chain joins TRBV7-9 and TRBJ1-1; maybe TRBD1 (5 bases). V gave up 5 bases and J gave up 0 bases, with 16 bases separating them. The germline gives CDR1 SEHNR, CDR2 FQNEAQ (reference sequence). There are 16 residues in the CDR3. The CDR3 loop reads CASSPRVGTMNTEAFF. CDR3 nucleotides: TGTGCCAGCAGCCCTAGGGTAGGGACTATGAACACTGAAGCTTTCTTT.

This clonotype was seen at least ten times. The rearrangement links TRBV5-6 to TRBJ2-7; tentatively, D is TRBD1 (6 bases). Trimming removed 2 bases at V and 1 base at J, with 16 bases between. CDR3 size: 16 residues. Looked up from germline, CDR1 is SGHDT and CDR2 is YYEEEE. CDR3 residues: CASSFLPLGGSYEQYF. The CDR3 coding sequence is TGTGCCAGCAGCTTCCTCCCATTAGGGGGATCCTACGAGCAGTACTTC.

This clonotype occurred a few times. The V call is TRBV20-1, the J call TRBJ1-6, with a possible D match to TRBD1 (5 bases). Germline assignment: CDR1 DFQATT and CDR2 SNEGSKA (reference sequence). With 0 bases removed from V and 7 bases from J, the gap between germline ends came to 16 bases. The CDR3 runs 16 residues. The DNA of the CDR3 is TGCAGTGCTAGAGATCCCCACAGGAGCGGAAATTCACCCCTCCACTTT. It codes for CSARDPHRSGNSPLHF.

The V gene is TRBV5-1, the J gene TRBJ2-7, with TRBD1 matching 7 bases. V lost 0 bases to trimming and J lost 2 bases; unmatched junction nucleotides: 8. CDR1 is SGHRS, CDR2 YFSETQ, per germline. This CDR3 has 16 residues. This CDR3 is CASSLGATGVAYEQYF. CDR3 in DNA: TGCGCCAGCAGCTTGGGGGCAACAGGGGTGGCCTACGAGCAGTACTTC. The whole variable domain, remainder taken from reference TRBV5-1 and TRBJ2-7, is KAGVTQTPRYLIKTRGQQVTLSCSPISGHRSVSWYQQTPGQGLQFLFEYFSETQRNKGNFPGRFSGRQFSNSRSEMNVSTLELGDSALYLCASSLGATGVAYEQYFGPGTRLTVT.

This clonotype was observed a handful of times. The chain has TRBV18 and TRBJ2-7; D not certain. V gave up 8 bases and J gave up 4 bases, with 12 bases separating them. The CDR3 is 12 residues long. The germline V gene has CDR1 KGHSH and CDR2 LQKENI. This CDR3 reads CASQRVGYEQYF. CDR3 sequence (DNA): TGTGCCAGCCAAAGGGTTGGTTACGAGCAGTACTTC. Filled out from reference TRBV18 and TRBJ2-7, the complete variable domain reads NAGVMQNPRHLVRRRGQEARLRCSPMKGHSHVYWYRQLPEEGLKFMVYLQKENIIDESGMPKERFSAEFPKEGPSILRIQQVVRGDSAAYFCASQRVGYEQYFGPGTRLTVT.

This clonotype was observed a handful of times. The rearrangement uses TRBV6-5 and TRBJ1-2, with no clear D. The V gene's germline CDR1 is MNHEY and CDR2 SVGAGI. The V end was cut by 6 bases, the J end by 1 base, with 12 bases between. The CDR3 has 14 residues. The CDR3 coding sequence is TGTGCCAGCAGCTACGGACCGCGTAACTATGGCTACACCTTC. Translating it yields CASSYGPRNYGYTF.

The sample holds many counts of this clonotype. The chain links TRBV4-1 to TRBJ2-1; tentative D call: TRBD2 (5 bases). The CDR3 extends over 18 amino acids. The germline gives CDR1 MGHRA, CDR2 YSYEKL. Trimming shortened V by 1 base and J by 4 bases, and 20 bases separated the two germline ends. CDR3 in amino acids: CASSQVSSGALPYNEQFF. The CDR3 DNA reads TGCGCCAGCAGCCAAGTATCCAGCGGAGCCCTCCCTTACAATGAGCAGTTCTTC.

This clonotype was seen only a few times. One end of the junction varies from germline; a read error may be responsible. V usage is TRBV6-1 and J usage is TRBJ2-3; 7 bases are shared with TRBD2. Looked up from germline, CDR1 is MNHNS and CDR2 is SASEGT. This CDR3 region has 14 residues. The CDR3: CASSKAGMADTQYF. Here the CDR3 DNA reads TGTGCCAGCAGTAAAGCGGGGATGGCGGATACGCAGTATTTT.